This T cell receptor (beta chain) is from a study of T-cell reconstitution after alpha-beta-depleted transplantation in children. This CDR3 spans 12 amino acids. CDR1 and CDR2 from the germline V gene are SGHTA and FQGNSA. With respect to this clonotype: This may come from a read error, since a much larger clone is one base off.

A TCRbeta library incorporating unique molecular identifiers was prepared. TCRdb reprocessed the PCR reads via MiXCR and lists one record per CDR3 protein. The sample records some 500,000 distinct CDR3 sequences, approximately 32% being singletons. The starting material was PBMCs from the stem cell graft donor, obtained from the stem cell graft. The V and J genes are TRBV7-2 and TRBJ2-4; D unclear. The sequence derives from a human donor who donated a stem cell graft to a child with aplastic anemia. This CDR3 is CASSLAQNIQYF. CDR3 DNA: TGTGCCAGCAGCTTAGCCCAAAACATTCAGTACTTC.